Sequencing of this T cell receptor (beta chain) was carried out in a study of regulatory T cells in long-lasting Graves disease. Broader study findings: TCR diversity was lower in persistent Graves' patients (versus newly diagnosed ones).

Sequencing libraries for TCR beta were prepared with iRepertoire HTBI primers and Arm-PCR of CDR3 regions. Via MiXCR, TCRdb re-called the multiplex PCR reads, giving one row per CDR3 protein. The data show 600,000 to 800,000 distinct CDR3 sequences, around 32% seen once. Germline V gives CDR1 SGHNT, CDR2 YYREEE (reference sequence). The CDR3 has 14 residues. V was pared by 1 base and J by 3 bases, with 10 bases between. The time point is: persistent/refractory GD, antithyroid drugs over 5 years with positive TRAb. Researchers made the TCR library from RNA that was extracted from PBMCs. In the case of this clonotype: What it recognizes is unknown.

The clonotype originates from a female donor with Graves disease. The sequencing used peripheral blood mononuclear cells (PBMCs), collected when the disease was refractory, from a patient treated with antithyroid drugs. The chain is built from TRBV5-4 and TRBJ1-1; D is possibly TRBD1 (6 bases). CDR3 region: CASSLLDSDTEAFF. The CDR3 DNA follows: TGTGCCAGCAGCTTGTTGGACAGCGACACTGAAGCTTTCTTT. The full variable domain, rest sourced from reference TRBV5-4 and TRBJ1-1, is ETGVTQSPTHLIKTRGQQVTLRCSSQSGHNTVSWYQQALGQGPQFIFQYYREEENGRGNFPPRFSGLQFPNYSSELNVNALELDDSALYLCASSLLDSDTEAFFGQGTRLTVV.